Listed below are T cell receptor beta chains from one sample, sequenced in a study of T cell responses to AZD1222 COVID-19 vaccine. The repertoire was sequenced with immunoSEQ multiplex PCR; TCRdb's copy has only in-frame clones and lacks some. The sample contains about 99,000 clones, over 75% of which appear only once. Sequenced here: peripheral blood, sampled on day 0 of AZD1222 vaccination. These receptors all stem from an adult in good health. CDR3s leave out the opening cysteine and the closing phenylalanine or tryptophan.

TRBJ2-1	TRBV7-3	ASSSAGGVNNEQF
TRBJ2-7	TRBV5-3	ARSFRGRYPYEQY
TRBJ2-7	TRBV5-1	ASSYRGYEQY
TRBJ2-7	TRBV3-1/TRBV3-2	ASSQDQGVGEQY
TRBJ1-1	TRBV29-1	SVDRFILTPNTEAF
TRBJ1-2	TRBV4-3	ASSQDVGTGPFSLYGYT
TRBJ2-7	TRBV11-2	ASSLRRESYEQY
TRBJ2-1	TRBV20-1	SASREGRYEQF
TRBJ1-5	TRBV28	AGHSGVSNQPQH
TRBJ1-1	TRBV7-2	ASGPQGGGTEAF
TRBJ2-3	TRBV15	ATSRVGPSSTDTQY
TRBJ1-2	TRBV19	ASTPLDRGGGYT
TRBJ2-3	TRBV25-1	ASSPSFGTSGISDTQY
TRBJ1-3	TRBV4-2	ASSQDRLALSGNTIY
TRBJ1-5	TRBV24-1	ATSRNDQPQH
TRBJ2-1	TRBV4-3	ASRLRSSAEIYNEQF
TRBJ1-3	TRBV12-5	ASGFYAGTHSGNTIY
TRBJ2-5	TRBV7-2	ASSLVFQWETQY
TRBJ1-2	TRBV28	ASSLFRGDYGYT
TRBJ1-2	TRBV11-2	ASSLIRGNHGYT
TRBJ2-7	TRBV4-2	ASSQSTANSYEQY
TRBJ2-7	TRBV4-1	ASSQGHTSGSFYEQY
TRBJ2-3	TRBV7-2	ASSLSLSTDTQY
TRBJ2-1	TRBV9	ASSPSLAGGSEQF
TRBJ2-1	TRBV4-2	ASSQDLQGAYNEQF
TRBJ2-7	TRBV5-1	ASSSGQGMGSYEQY
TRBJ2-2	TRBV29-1	SVGSRGHSTGELF
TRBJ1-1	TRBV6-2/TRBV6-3	ASSPISRGGTEAF
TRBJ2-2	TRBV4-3	ASSQDPAGANGELF
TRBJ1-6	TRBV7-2	ASSLGPGQGNSPLH
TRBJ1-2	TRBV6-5	ASSQGNGYT
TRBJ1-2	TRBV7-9	ASSSNRGRSYGYT
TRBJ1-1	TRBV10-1	ASSPITGMNTEAF
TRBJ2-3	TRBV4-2	ASSQDPGGPDTQY
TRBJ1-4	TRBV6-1	ASSEFGTGREKLF
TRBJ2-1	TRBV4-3	ASSQTGTSLYNEQF
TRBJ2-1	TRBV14	ASSQVWASGSLSEQF
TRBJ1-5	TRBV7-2	ASSGGQGALNQPQH
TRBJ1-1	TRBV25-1	ASSDPGKNTEAF
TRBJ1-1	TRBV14	ASSLPQTGETEAF
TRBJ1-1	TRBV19	ASSIAGTGRRNAEAF
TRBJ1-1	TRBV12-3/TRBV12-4	ASNPGTDEAF
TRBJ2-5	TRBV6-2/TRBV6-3	ASSATRVGQTQY
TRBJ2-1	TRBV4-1	ASSQGRTSGSSEQF
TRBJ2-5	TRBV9	ASSVAEGPGGETQY
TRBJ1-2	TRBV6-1	ASSEARGGSSVYT
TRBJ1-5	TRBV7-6	ASSLAPGTGTNQPQH
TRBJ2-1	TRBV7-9	ASSLAVGAGGTNNEQF
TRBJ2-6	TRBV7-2	ASSGTRNSGANVLT
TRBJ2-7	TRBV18	ASSPGTSYEQY
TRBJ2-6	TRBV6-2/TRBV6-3	ASSYSASGANVLT
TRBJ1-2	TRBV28	ASSFSGHGYT
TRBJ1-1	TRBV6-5	AAQTGPTEAF
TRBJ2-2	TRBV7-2	ASSLEGGAGELF
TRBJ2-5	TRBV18	ASSRTSQQETQY
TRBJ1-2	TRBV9	ASSVPGQGPYGYT